The rows below give T cell receptor beta chains drawn from one sample of a study of T cell responses to AZD1222 COVID-19 vaccine. The table came from immunoSEQ multiplex PCR; TCRdb's copy has only in-frame clones and leaves some out. This repertoire shows 250,000 to 300,000 clones, around 93% found once; its top ten account for around 0.5%. The sequenced sample was peripheral blood, obtained 28 days after the second AZD1222 dose. The receptors originated from an adult who received the AZD1222 COVID-19 vaccine. CDR3s leave out the opening cysteine and the closing phenylalanine or tryptophan. Each record gives: V gene, D gene, clone size, J gene, CDR3 protein. The D gene is left open where the match is weak. Clone size is given for some rows only: seen once, a few or many times, or a class if the clone is expanded.

v_call: TRBV6-5; d_call: TRBD2; clone_size: -; j_call: TRBJ2-7; cdr3_aa: ATQERGGRYEQY
v_call: TRBV5-5; d_call: TRBD1; clone_size: -; j_call: TRBJ2-7; cdr3_aa: ASSFRTGPIYSNYEQY
v_call: TRBV29-1; d_call: -; clone_size: -; j_call: TRBJ2-1; cdr3_aa: SVGTSHSYNEQF
v_call: TRBV28; d_call: -; clone_size: -; j_call: TRBJ2-3; cdr3_aa: ASRVEISTDTQY
v_call: TRBV12-3/TRBV12-4; d_call: -; clone_size: -; j_call: TRBJ2-3; cdr3_aa: ASSLEYTDTQY
v_call: TRBV6-5; d_call: -; clone_size: -; j_call: TRBJ1-3; cdr3_aa: ASSYRVGNTIY
v_call: TRBV7-2; d_call: TRBD1; clone_size: -; j_call: TRBJ1-2; cdr3_aa: ASSTRDRGRFYGYT
v_call: TRBV7-9; d_call: -; clone_size: -; j_call: TRBJ2-5; cdr3_aa: ASSPRLRVGPQETQY
v_call: TRBV7-2; d_call: TRBD1; clone_size: -; j_call: TRBJ2-5; cdr3_aa: ASSFQGAAEETQY
v_call: TRBV7-9; d_call: -; clone_size: -; j_call: TRBJ2-5; cdr3_aa: ASQTLQQKETQY
v_call: TRBV12-3/TRBV12-4; d_call: -; clone_size: -; j_call: TRBJ1-2; cdr3_aa: ASYHNGYT
v_call: TRBV7-9; d_call: -; clone_size: once; j_call: TRBJ1-3; cdr3_aa: ASSLGGNTIY
v_call: TRBV5-1; d_call: -; clone_size: -; j_call: TRBJ2-3; cdr3_aa: ASSLGSADTQY
v_call: TRBV5-8; d_call: -; clone_size: -; j_call: TRBJ2-7; cdr3_aa: ASSRGRGSYEQY
v_call: TRBV3-1/TRBV3-2; d_call: TRBD1; clone_size: -; j_call: TRBJ1-2; cdr3_aa: ASSHKGQLAPNYGYT
v_call: TRBV5-1; d_call: TRBD2; clone_size: -; j_call: TRBJ2-5; cdr3_aa: ASSPQPLAAEETQY